These 25 T cell receptor beta chains were all obtained from the same sample, sequenced in a study of T cell responses to AZD1222 COVID-19 vaccine. This table comes from immunoSEQ multiplex PCR, and its TCRdb copy is limited to in-frame clones, with some not included. The sample contains around 150,000 clones, approximately 92% of which appear only once. The sequences come from peripheral blood, collected 28 days after the second AZD1222 dose. The source of these receptors is an adult who received the AZD1222 COVID-19 vaccine.

The chain employs TRBV5-1 and TRBJ2-5; the D gene could be TRBD1 or TRBD2 (5 bases each). V lost 2 bases, J lost 5 bases, and 13 bases lay in between. Germline V gene lookup returns CDR1 SGHRS and CDR2 YFSETQ. The length of the CDR3 is 14 residues. CDR3 sequence: CASSFGTGKETQYF. CDR3 nucleotide sequence: TGCGCCAGCAGCTTCGGGACGGGTAAGGAGACCCAGTACTTC.

The chain links TRBV5-4 to TRBJ2-6; D remains ambiguous. V lost 4 bases and J 1 base, leaving 9 bases between the germline ends. The germline V gene encodes CDR1 SGHNT and CDR2 YYREEE (reference sequence). This CDR3 is built from 15 residues. CDR3 in amino acids: CASSPGGSGANVLTF. The CDR3 DNA sequence: TGTGCCAGCAGCCCGGGCGGATCTGGGGCCAACGTCCTGACTTTC.

V and J are TRBV6-5 and TRBJ2-7, with D uncertain. Between the trimmed V and J ends, which lost 0 bases and 3 bases, there was a span of 15 bases. Germline V CDR1 and CDR2: MNHEY, SVGAGI. CDR3 length: 16 amino acids. As DNA, the CDR3 is TGTGCCAGCAGTTACTCGATTGGGCAGGACGTCTACGAGCAGTACTTC. This sequence encodes CASSYSIGQDVYEQYF.

The CDR3 DNA sequence: TGTGCCAGCAGTGAAGCACCCTTAATGGATACGCAGTATTTT. This gives the protein CASSEAPLMDTQYF. The chain recombines TRBV6-1 with TRBJ2-3; D is ambiguous. This CDR3 comprises 14 residues. CDR1 and CDR2 (germline): MNHNS, SASEGT. Trimming removed 0 bases at V and 6 bases at J, with 10 bases between.

The chain uses TRBV7-9 and TRBJ1-4; a possible D gene is TRBD1 (5 bases). The ends were cut back, 2 bases at V and 2 bases at J, with 12 bases in the middle. Per the germline V gene, CDR1 is SEHNR and CDR2 is FQNEAQ (reference sequence). CDR3 size: 16 residues. The CDR3 DNA sequence: TGTGCCAGCAGCTTAACGCCGACAGCTACTAATGAAAAACTGTTTTTT. This sequence encodes CASSLTPTATNEKLFF.

The chain is built from TRBV6-5 and TRBJ1-1, with D possibly TRBD1 on 5 matching bases. The V gene lost 8 bases and the J gene lost 10 bases, with 14 bases spanning the gap. The germline CDR1 and CDR2 sequences are MNHEY and SVGAGI. The CDR3 loop spans 11 amino acids. The CDR3: CASGGSAGAFF. CDR3 DNA: TGTGCCAGCGGGGGGAGTGCAGGAGCTTTCTTT.

The V and J genes are TRBV7-9 and TRBJ2-2; D is undetermined. The CDR3 contains 13 residues. The ends were cut back, 1 base at V and 3 bases at J, with 3 bases in the middle. Germline V gives CDR1 SEHNR, CDR2 FQNEAQ (reference sequence). The DNA for the CDR3 is TGTGCCAGCAGCTTAGATGACACCGGGGAGCTGTTTTTT. Translation: CASSLDDTGELFF. The variable domain in full, completed from reference TRBV7-9 and TRBJ2-2, reads DTGVSQNPRHKITKRGQNVTFRCDPISEHNRLYWYRQTLGQGPEFLTYFQNEAQLEKSRLLSDRFSAERPKGSFSTLEIQRTEQGDSAMYLCASSLDDTGELFFGEGSRLTVL.

This clone was recorded only once. The chain carries TRBV3-1 (or the pseudogene TRBV3-2) and TRBJ2-1, with D unclear. The CDR3 covers 12 residues. V lost 0 bases and J lost 9, with 6 bases in between. Germline V gene sequence: CDR1 LGHDT, CDR2 YNNKEL (reference sequence). Here the CDR3 DNA reads TGTGCCAGCAGCCAAGATGCAGGTGAGCAGTTCTTC. Its translation: CASSQDAGEQFF.

CDR3 bases: TGTGCCAGCAGCTTAGGCAGGGGTGCGGGGAACACTGAAGCTTTCTTT. Translating gives CASSLGRGAGNTEAFF. The chain combines TRBV7-9 with TRBJ1-1; D perhaps matches TRBD1 (6 bases). Trimming shortened V by 1 base and J by 1 base, and 13 bases separated the two germline ends. The CDR3 runs 16 residues. CDR1 and CDR2 from the germline V gene are SEHNR and FQNEAQ (reference sequence).

The V call is TRBV5-1, the J call TRBJ1-1; TRBD1 might be the D (6 bases). Trimming cost V 1 base and J 4 bases, with 8 bases left between them. The CDR3 spans 13 residues. Germline loops: CDR1 SGHRS, CDR2 YFSETQ. CDR3 loop: CASSLRGGTEAFF. The CDR3 bases are TGCGCCAGCAGCTTGAGGGGGGGCACTGAAGCTTTCTTT.

The V gene is TRBV5-1, the J gene TRBJ2-5; 7 bases are shared with TRBD2. Looked up from germline, CDR1 is SGHRS and CDR2 is YFSETQ. V shed 0 bases and J 5 bases; nucleotides not matched to a gene: 7. The CDR3 has 15 amino acids. The CDR3 is CASSLAGSAGETQYF. The DNA of the CDR3 is TGCGCCAGCAGCTTGGCCGGGTCAGCGGGGGAGACCCAGTACTTC.

The chain combines TRBV3-1 (or the pseudogene TRBV3-2) with TRBJ2-7; 8 nucleotides line up with TRBD2. From germline, CDR1 is LGHDT and CDR2 YNNKEL (reference sequence). V lost 1 base to trimming and J lost 2 bases; unmatched junction nucleotides: 7. This CDR3 spans 16 amino acids. The CDR3 region has the DNA TGTGCCAGCAGCCAAGGCGGGATAGCGGGGACCTACGAGCAGTACTTC. Translating gives CASSQGGIAGTYEQYF.

The V call is TRBV5-4, the J call TRBJ2-2; weak D call: TRBD1 (5 bases). V was cut by 8 bases and J by 4 bases, with 12 bases left in between. Germline V CDR1 and CDR2: SGHNT, YYREEE (reference sequence). The CDR3 is made up of 13 amino acids. CDR3 sequence: CASQTAFTGELFF. The CDR3 DNA reads TGTGCCAGTCAGACAGCATTCACCGGGGAGCTGTTTTTT.

This clone was seen a single time. No DNA is shown, since the ends of the CDR3 on it are uncertain; the CDR3 is the one TCRdb lists. V usage is TRBV2 and J usage is TRBJ1-5; the table's D call of TRBD1 was not tested on the DNA. The CDR3 spans 15 residues, counting both ends. CDR1 is SNHLY and CDR2 is FYNNEI in the germline V gene. CDR3 amino acids: CASSDSGQGPQPQHF.

This rearrangement joins TRBV2 to TRBJ2-5; 10 nucleotides agree with TRBD2. The trim removed 7 bases at V and 5 bases at J, leaving 7 bases unmatched. This CDR3 is built from 14 residues. The germline gives CDR1 SNHLY, CDR2 FYNNEI. Here the CDR3 reads CASKSAGGHETQYF. In DNA form, the CDR3 reads TGTGCCAGCAAGTCAGCGGGGGGGCACGAGACCCAGTACTTC. The variable domain in full, with the rest retrieved from reference TRBV2 and TRBJ2-5, is EPEVTQTPSHQVTQMGQEVILRCVPISNHLYFYWYRQILGQKVEFLVSFYNNEISEKSEIFDDQFSVERPDGSNFTLKIRSTKLEDSAMYFCASKSAGGHETQYFGPGTRLLVL.

J is TRBJ2-3 and V is TRBV24-1; D unresolved. CDR1 KGHDR and CDR2 SFDVKD come from the germline V gene. Deletions cut 1 base from V and 4 bases from J, with 5 bases between. CDR3 size: 13 residues. The CDR3 region has the DNA TGTGCCACCAGTGATTTAAGGGCAGATACGCAGTATTTT. This codes for CATSDLRADTQYF.

This clone was seen just once. The chain links TRBV5-6 to TRBJ2-5; 7 positions match TRBD1. J lost 2 bases, V lost 4 bases, and 5 bases had no gene match. The CDR3 is made up of 14 amino acids. Germline lookup yields CDR1 SGHDT and CDR2 YYEEEE. CDR3 sequence reads: CASSRQQGQETQYF. The CDR3 DNA sequence: TGTGCCAGCAGCCGCCAACAGGGGCAAGAGACCCAGTACTTC.

The chain couples TRBV7-9 to TRBJ2-2, with TRBD2 as a possible D gene (7 bases). Germline V gene data show CDR1 as SEHNR and CDR2 as FQNEAQ (reference sequence). Trimming removed 1 base at V and 2 bases at J, with 14 bases between. The CDR3 loop spans 17 amino acids. This CDR3 reads CASSLDVRGPNTGELFF. CDR3 coding DNA: TGTGCCAGCAGCTTAGACGTGCGGGGGCCTAACACCGGGGAGCTGTTTTTT.

The chain recombines TRBV4-2 with TRBJ1-2; no firm D call. The V and J ends lost 3 bases and 3 bases respectively, with 20 bases between them. Germline values: CDR1 LGHNA, CDR2 YNFKEQ. This CDR3 spans 17 amino acids. CDR3 DNA sequence: TGTGCCAGCAGCCAGCCGACGGGGTACGTGGGTGACTATGGCTACACCTTC. As protein: CASSQPTGYVGDYGYTF.

The rearrangement uses TRBV12-3 or TRBV12-4 and TRBJ2-7; D is ambiguous. The CDR3 covers 12 residues. Trimming cost V 6 bases and J 1 base, with 7 bases left between them. CDR3 loop: CASRGFSYEQYF. The DNA for the CDR3 is TGTGCCAGCAGGGGGTTTTCCTACGAGCAGTACTTC.

The chain recombines TRBV6-2 or TRBV6-3 with TRBJ2-1; either TRBD1 or TRBD2 may fit D (6 bases each). Trimming left V 2 bases short and J 1 base short, with 9 bases between. Germline CDR1 is MNHEY and CDR2 is SVGEGT. The CDR3 has 15 amino acids. The CDR3 nucleotides read TGTGCCAGCAGTTACCGGGGGCCATCCTACAATGAGCAGTTCTTC. Its translation: CASSYRGPSYNEQFF.

In its sample, this clone was seen once. The chain carries TRBV7-9 and TRBJ1-2; tentatively, D is TRBD1 (6 bases). V was cut by 8 bases and J by 0 bases, with 16 bases left in between. Germline CDR1 and CDR2: SEHNR and FQNEAQ (reference sequence). The CDR3 is made up of 15 amino acids. CDR3 amino acids: CASRDTGKSNYGYTF. The CDR3 nucleotides are TGTGCCAGCCGGGACACGGGAAAATCTAACTATGGCTACACCTTC.

This clone was picked up one time. V usage is TRBV19 and J usage is TRBJ2-5; D not certain. Germline V gene data show CDR1 as LNHDA and CDR2 as SQIVND (reference sequence). V lost 1 base and J lost 5, with 17 bases in between. This CDR3 contains 16 residues. In DNA, the CDR3 is TGTGCCAGTAGTATAGGATTAAGTTCTATCGGGGAGACCCAGTACTTC. It specifies CASSIGLSSIGETQYF.

This sequence joins TRBV18 and TRBJ1-2; D is undetermined. Per the germline V gene, CDR1 is KGHSH and CDR2 is LQKENI. The CDR3 sequence is 14 residues long. Trimming shortened V by 1 base and J by 6 bases, and 12 bases separated the two germline ends. CDR3 nucleotide sequence: TGTGCCAGCTCACCACTGCCGGAGGCTCATGGCTACACCTTC. Translation gives CASSPLPEAHGYTF.

The chain employs TRBV12-5 and TRBJ2-5; weak D call: TRBD2 (6 bases). Trimming left V 1 base short and J 2 bases short, with 8 bases between. CDR3 length: 14 amino acids. Germline V gene sequence: CDR1 LGHNT, CDR2 FRNRAP. The CDR3 here is CASGLARGQETQYF. The CDR3 DNA reads as TGTGCTAGTGGTTTGGCCCGGGGGCAAGAGACCCAGTACTTC.